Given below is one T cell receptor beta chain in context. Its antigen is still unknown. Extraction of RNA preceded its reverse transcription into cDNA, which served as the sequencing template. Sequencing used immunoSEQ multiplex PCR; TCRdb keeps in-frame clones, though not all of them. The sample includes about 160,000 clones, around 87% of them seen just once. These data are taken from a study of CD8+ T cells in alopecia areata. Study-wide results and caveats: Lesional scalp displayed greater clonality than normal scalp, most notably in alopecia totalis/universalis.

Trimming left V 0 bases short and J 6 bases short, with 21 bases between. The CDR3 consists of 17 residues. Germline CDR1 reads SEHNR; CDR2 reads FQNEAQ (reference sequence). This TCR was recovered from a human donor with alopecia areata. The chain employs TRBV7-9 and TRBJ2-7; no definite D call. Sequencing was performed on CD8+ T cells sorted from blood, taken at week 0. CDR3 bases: TGTGCCAGCAGCTTAGCGAAGGGCTCACCCATCCCCTCCGAGCAGTACTTC. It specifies CASSLAKGSPIPSEQYF.